A selection of T cell receptor beta chains follows, all from one sample in a study of blood T cell repertoires in COVID-19. Clones were sequenced by immunoSEQ multiplex PCR, and TCRdb holds only the in-frame ones, with some missing. The profile covers under 300,000 clones, with 88% appearing a single time and around 0.8% taken by the ten largest. Sequencing input: peripheral blood. All receptors come from a woman in her twenties or thirties with acute or convalescent COVID-19. CDR3s include the opening cysteine and the closing phenylalanine or tryptophan. Fields, in order: CDR3 DNA, CDR3 protein, J gene, D gene, V gene, clone size. D genes are given only for firm matches. Clone size is not always given. Where it is, it says once, few, many or a class for expanded clones.

TGTGCCAGCAGTGAAATGGTACTAGCGGGAGTAACGGGTGAGCAGTACTTC,CASSEMVLAGVTGEQYF,TRBJ2-7,TRBD2,TRBV6-1,NA
TGTGCCAGCAGCTTAGGACAGACGGAAAAAGATACGCAGTATTTT,CASSLGQTEKDTQYF,TRBJ2-3,NA,TRBV7-2,NA
TGTGCTAGTGGTTTGCGGCAGGGAGGCACCGGGGAGCTGTTTTTT,CASGLRQGGTGELFF,TRBJ2-2,NA,TRBV12-5,NA
TGCGCCAGCAGCCAAGGCGGGTACGGCAATGAGCAGTTCTTC,CASSQGGYGNEQFF,TRBJ2-1,NA,TRBV4-1,NA
TGCGCCAGCAGCCCCCGAGGGCTAGCGGGAGGACAAGTGAGGTCCTACAATGAGCAGTTCTTC,CASSPRGLAGGQVRSYNEQFF,TRBJ2-1,TRBD2,TRBV5-1,NA
TGCGCCAGCAGCTTGGCGGGAACCTATAATTCACCCCTCCACTTT,CASSLAGTYNSPLHF,TRBJ1-6,NA,TRBV5-1,NA
TGTGCCAGTAGTAAACGACTAGCGTTAAGCACAGATACGCAGTATTTT,CASSKRLALSTDTQYF,TRBJ2-3,TRBD2,TRBV19,NA
TGTGCCAGCAGCCAAATGACAGGGGGCGCGGAGACCCAGTACTTC,CASSQMTGGAETQYF,TRBJ2-5,TRBD1,TRBV7-2,NA
TGCGCCAGCAGCTTGGGGACAGGGATCTCTGGAAACACCATATATTTT,CASSLGTGISGNTIYF,TRBJ1-3,TRBD1,TRBV5-1,NA
TGTGCCAGTAGTATTGCTCAGGGGGCATACGAGCAGTACTTC,CASSIAQGAYEQYF,TRBJ2-7,TRBD1,TRBV19,NA
TGTGCCAGCAGCGTAGGGCCCGACATCCGACAGGGCTACACCTTC,CASSVGPDIRQGYTF,TRBJ1-2,NA,TRBV9,NA
TGTGCCAGCAGCTTGGATGGGGACAGGGGGTTCCTGAGCACTGAAGCTTTCTTT,CASSLDGDRGFLSTEAFF,TRBJ1-1,TRBD1,TRBV5-8,NA
TGTGCCAGCAGTAAACAGGGGGCGCCGAACACTGAAGCTTTCTTT,CASSKQGAPNTEAFF,TRBJ1-1,TRBD1,TRBV6-5,once
TGTGCCAGCAGTTACGAACAGGGGCCCACTGAAGCTTTCTTT,CASSYEQGPTEAFF,TRBJ1-1,TRBD1,TRBV6-2/TRBV6-3,once
TGTGCCAGCAGCCAAGCCTCCGTTCCCTATGGCTACACCTTC,CASSQASVPYGYTF,TRBJ1-2,NA,TRBV3-1/TRBV3-2,NA
TGTGCCAGCAAGACAGGGGGACCGCGGAATTCACCCCTCCACTTT,CASKTGGPRNSPLHF,TRBJ1-6,TRBD1,TRBV27,NA
TGTGCCAGCAGTTTTATGACTAGCGGATTTAGCACAGATACGCAGTATTTT,CASSFMTSGFSTDTQYF,TRBJ2-3,TRBD2,TRBV13,NA
TGTGCCAGCAGCCACAGGACAGTACACACCGGGGAGCTGTTTTTT,CASSHRTVHTGELFF,TRBJ2-2,NA,TRBV14,NA
TGCGCCAGCAGCCCAGTTGATCTTATGATCTACAATGAGCAGTTCTTC,CASSPVDLMIYNEQFF,TRBJ2-1,NA,TRBV4-1,NA
TGTGCCACCAGCAGAGACTTGCGGGATCCTCCGTTCTTC,CATSRDLRDPPFF,TRBJ2-1,NA,TRBV15,few
TGTGCCAGCAGAGCAGGGGGTGGTGGGACCCAGTACTTC,CASRAGGGGTQYF,TRBJ2-5,TRBD1,TRBV6-5,NA
TGCGCCAGCAGCCAAGATTACGGGAGTGATTACACCGGGGAGCTGTTTTTT,CASSQDYGSDYTGELFF,TRBJ2-2,NA,TRBV4-3,few
TGTGCCAGTAGTGTCTTAGACAGGGCCTACGAGCAGTACTTC,CASSVLDRAYEQYF,TRBJ2-7,TRBD1,TRBV19,NA
TGTGCCAGCAGCCAGACCGGGACTAGCGGGAGGGCCGGGGAGACCCAGTACTTC,CASSQTGTSGRAGETQYF,TRBJ2-5,TRBD2,TRBV3-1/TRBV3-2,NA
TGTGCCAGCAGCGTAACGTCGTCCGGGACAGGGGTCACAGATACGCAGTATTTT,CASSVTSSGTGVTDTQYF,TRBJ2-3,TRBD1,TRBV9,NA
TGTGCCAGCAGCTTGAATTGGGCAGCTAATCAGCCCCAGCATTTT,CASSLNWAANQPQHF,TRBJ1-5,NA,TRBV5-6,NA
TGTGCCATCAGTGGAGGGACAGGCTCCTACGAGCAGTACTTC,CAISGGTGSYEQYF,TRBJ2-7,TRBD1,TRBV10-3,many